The clone carrying this T cell receptor beta chain has only one observation. Profiled with immunoSEQ multiplex PCR; TCRdb holds only in-frame clones, not every one. The sample lists about 330,000 clones; over 70% were seen once. This record belongs to a study of blood T cell repertoires in COVID-19. As for the study in general: Acute and convalescent COVID-19 samples came from the United States, Italy and Spain.

Germline lookup yields CDR1 SGHNT and CDR2 YENEEA. This CDR3 has 15 residues. J gave up 4 bases and V 1 base, and 5 bases lay outside the gene matches. The source of this sequence is a man aged 25-45 years who had recovered from COVID-19. The sequenced sample consisted of PBMCs or T cells enriched from blood (not recorded which). This chain links TRBV11-3 with TRBJ2-3; TRBD2 matches at 7 bases. The CDR3 DNA follows: TGTGCCAGCAGCTTAGCGGGGGGACTGGCAGATACGCAGTATTTT. It is translated as CASSLAGGLADTQYF.